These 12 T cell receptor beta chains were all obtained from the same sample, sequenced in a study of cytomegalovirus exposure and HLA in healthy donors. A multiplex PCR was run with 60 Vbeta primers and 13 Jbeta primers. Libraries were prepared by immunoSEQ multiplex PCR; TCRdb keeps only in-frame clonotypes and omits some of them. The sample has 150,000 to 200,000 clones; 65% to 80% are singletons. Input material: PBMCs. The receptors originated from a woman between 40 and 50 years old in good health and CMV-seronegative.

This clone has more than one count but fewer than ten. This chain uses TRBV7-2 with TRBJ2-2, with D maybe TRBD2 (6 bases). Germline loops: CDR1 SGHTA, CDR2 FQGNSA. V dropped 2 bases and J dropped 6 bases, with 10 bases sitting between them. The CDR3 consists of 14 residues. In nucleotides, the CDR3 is TGTGCCAGCAGCTTAAGGAGGAGGGCCGGGGAGCTGTTTTTT. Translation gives CASSLRRRAGELFF. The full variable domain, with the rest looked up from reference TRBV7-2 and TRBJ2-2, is GAGVSQSPSNKVTEKGKDVELRCDPISGHTALYWYRQSLGQGLEFLIYFQGNSAPDKSGLPSDRFSAERTGGSVSTLTIQRTQQEDSAVYLCASSLRRRAGELFFGEGSRLTVL.

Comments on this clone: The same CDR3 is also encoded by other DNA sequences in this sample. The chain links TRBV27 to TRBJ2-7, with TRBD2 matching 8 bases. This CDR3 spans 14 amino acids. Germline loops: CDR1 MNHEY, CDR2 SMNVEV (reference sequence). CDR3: CASSRLAGKYEQYV. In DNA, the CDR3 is TGCGCCAGCAGCAGATTAGCGGGGAAATACGAGCAGTACGTC.

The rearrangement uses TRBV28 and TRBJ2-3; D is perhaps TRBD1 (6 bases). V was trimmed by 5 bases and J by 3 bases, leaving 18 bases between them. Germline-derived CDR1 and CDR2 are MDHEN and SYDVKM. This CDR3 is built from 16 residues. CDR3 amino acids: CASSPPQGIGTDTQYF. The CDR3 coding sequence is TGTGCCAGCAGTCCTCCTCAGGGGATTGGAACAGATACGCAGTATTTT. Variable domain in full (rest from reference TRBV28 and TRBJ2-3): DVKVTQSSRYLVKRTGEKVFLECVQDMDHENMFWYRQDPGLGLRLIYFSYDVKMKEKGDIPEGYSVSREKKERFSLILESASTNQTSMYLCASSPPQGIGTDTQYFGPGTRLTVL.

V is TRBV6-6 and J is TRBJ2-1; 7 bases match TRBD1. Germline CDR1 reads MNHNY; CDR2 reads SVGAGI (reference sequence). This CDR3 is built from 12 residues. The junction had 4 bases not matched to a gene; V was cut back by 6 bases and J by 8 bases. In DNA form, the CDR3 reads TGTGCCAGCAGCTACAGGGGCGATGAGCAGTTCTTC. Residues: CASSYRGDEQFF.

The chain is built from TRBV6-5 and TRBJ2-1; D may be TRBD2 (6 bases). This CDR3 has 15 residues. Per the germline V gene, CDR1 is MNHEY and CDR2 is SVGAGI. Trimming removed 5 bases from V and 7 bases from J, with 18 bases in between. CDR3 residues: CASSGGTLGRNEQFF. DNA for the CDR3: TGTGCCAGCAGTGGAGGGACCTTGGGCCGGAATGAGCAGTTCTTC.

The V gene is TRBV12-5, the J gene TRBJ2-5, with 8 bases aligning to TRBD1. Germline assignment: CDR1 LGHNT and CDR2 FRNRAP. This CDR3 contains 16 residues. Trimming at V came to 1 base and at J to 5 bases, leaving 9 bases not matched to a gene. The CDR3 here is CASGLGRPGGRETQYF. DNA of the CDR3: TGTGCTAGTGGTTTGGGCCGGCCAGGGGGCCGGGAGACCCAGTACTTC.

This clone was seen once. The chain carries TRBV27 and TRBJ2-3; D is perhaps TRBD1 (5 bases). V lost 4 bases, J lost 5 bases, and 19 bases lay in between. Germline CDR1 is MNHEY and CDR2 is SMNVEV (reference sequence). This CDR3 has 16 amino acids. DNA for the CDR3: TGTGCCAGCAGTTCCCAGGGCTTCCCGAAGCTAGATACGCAGTATTTT. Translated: CASSSQGFPKLDTQYF.

The CDR3 DNA reads as TGTGCCAGCAGTGGCGATACATTGACAGGGGTAAGCTACGAGCAGTACGTC. This sequence encodes CASSGDTLTGVSYEQYV. This chain links TRBV6-1 with TRBJ2-7; 8 positions match TRBD1. Trimming took 4 bases from V and 3 from J; bases not matched to a gene: 14. CDR1 and CDR2 from the germline V gene are MNHNS and SASEGT. The CDR3 sequence is 17 residues long.

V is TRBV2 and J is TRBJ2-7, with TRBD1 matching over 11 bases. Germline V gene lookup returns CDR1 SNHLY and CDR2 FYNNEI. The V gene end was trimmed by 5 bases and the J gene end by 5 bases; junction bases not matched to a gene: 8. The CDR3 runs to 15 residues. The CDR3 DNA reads TGTGCCAGCAGTTTACCCGCGGGACAGGGGGACGAGCAGTACTTC. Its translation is CASSLPAGQGDEQYF.

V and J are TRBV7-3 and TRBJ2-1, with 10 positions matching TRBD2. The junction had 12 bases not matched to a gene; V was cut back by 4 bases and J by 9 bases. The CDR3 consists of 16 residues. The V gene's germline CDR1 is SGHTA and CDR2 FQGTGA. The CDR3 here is CASSSNSGLAPSEQFF. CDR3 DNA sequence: TGTGCCAGCAGCTCCAATTCGGGACTAGCGCCAAGTGAGCAGTTCTTC.

The CDR3 DNA is TGTGCCAGCAGCCGCAGGGTAAATACTGAAGCTTTCTTT. It codes for CASSRRVNTEAFF. The V and J genes are TRBV7-9 and TRBJ1-1, with a tentative D call TRBD1 (5 bases). The CDR3 totals 13 residues. The ends were cut back, 5 bases at V and 5 bases at J, with 12 bases in the middle. Germline values: CDR1 SEHNR, CDR2 FQNEAQ (reference sequence).

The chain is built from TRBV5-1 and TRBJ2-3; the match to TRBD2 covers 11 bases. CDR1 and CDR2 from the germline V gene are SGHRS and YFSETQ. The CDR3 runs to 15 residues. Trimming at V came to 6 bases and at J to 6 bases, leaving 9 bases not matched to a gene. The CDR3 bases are TGCGCCAGCACGATAAAACTAGCGGGAGAGGATACGCAGTATTTT. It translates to CASTIKLAGEDTQYF. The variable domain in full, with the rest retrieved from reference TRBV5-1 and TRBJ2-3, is KAGVTQTPRYLIKTRGQQVTLSCSPISGHRSVSWYQQTPGQGLQFLFEYFSETQRNKGNFPGRFSGRQFSNSRSEMNVSTLELGDSALYLCASTIKLAGEDTQYFGPGTRLTVL.